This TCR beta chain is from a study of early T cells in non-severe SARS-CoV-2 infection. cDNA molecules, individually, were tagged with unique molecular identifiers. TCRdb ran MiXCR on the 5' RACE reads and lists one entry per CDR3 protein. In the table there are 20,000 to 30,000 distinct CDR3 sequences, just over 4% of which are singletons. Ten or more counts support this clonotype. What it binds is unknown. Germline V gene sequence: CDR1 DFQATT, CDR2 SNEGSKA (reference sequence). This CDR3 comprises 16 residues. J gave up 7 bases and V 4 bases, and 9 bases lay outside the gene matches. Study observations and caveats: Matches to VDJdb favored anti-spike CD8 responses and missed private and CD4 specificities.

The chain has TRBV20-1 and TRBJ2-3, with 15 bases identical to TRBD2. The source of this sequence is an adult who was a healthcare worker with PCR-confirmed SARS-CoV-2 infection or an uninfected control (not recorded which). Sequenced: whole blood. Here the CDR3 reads CSATATGTSGRNTQYF. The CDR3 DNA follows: TGCAGTGCTACCGCAACCGGGACTAGCGGGAGGAATACGCAGTATTTT.